A selection of T cell receptor beta chains follows, all from one sample in a study of PD-L1 blockade in urothelial cancer. Assay used: immunoSEQ multiplex PCR; TCRdb lists only in-frame clones, some missing. The sample has about 52,000 clones, over 70% seen once. This material consisted of PBMCs, taken around atezolizumab (anti-PD-L1) treatment. The receptors were sampled from a man aged 40-49 years with urothelial cancer. CDR3s leave out the opening cysteine and the closing phenylalanine or tryptophan.

v_call cdr3_aa
TRBV9 ASSVHSGSTDTQY
TRBV7-3 ASSLVPPYEQF
TRBV5-6 ASSRRNQPQH
TRBV11-2 ASSHPKNSHEAF
TRBV2 ASGQGDTEAF
TRBV19 ASRLREVKNTIY
TRBV5-5 ASSFEVARDSYEQY
TRBV13 ASSPRGQGVNEQF
TRBV9 ASSVGGLEYEQY
TRBV2 ASSTQGSYQPQH
TRBV6-1 ASSDPGPPWNYGYT
TRBV7-9 ASSPPRGQETQY
TRBV5-8 ASTGQSTGELF
TRBV10-3 AIGGVAGEDTQY
TRBV9 ASSLRAQAGQETQY
TRBV2 ASKRTGMYEQY
TRBV7-8 ASSLTGSIIGELF
TRBV7-8 ASSSYYEQY
TRBV15 ATSRDDLPGDGNTIY
TRBV12-5 ASGRGGFGGELF
TRBV6-5 ASSSPRYEQY
TRBV6-1 ASSELAGGANVLT
TRBV10-3 AIRPRDYGYT
TRBV11-2 ASSFGQGGGYT
TRBV28 ASSSTGTSGEQF
TRBV5-1 ASSLVSGGMAEQY
TRBV28 ASSFRPFTGAETQY
TRBV7-9 ASSPFTQY
TRBV6-5 ASSLTSGSDYEQY
TRBV5-1 ASSLVVLPYEQY
TRBV7-2 ASSLVQGRDQPQH
TRBV28 ATSRQGGMSLYGYT
TRBV5-1 ASRPGQTFTGELF
TRBV11-2 ASSQGLAGVSYEQY
TRBV5-6 ASSFTGGETQY
TRBV2 ASHETRKGYT
TRBV10-3 AISAPSGTGTTEAF
TRBV5-1 ASSLEDLGQLYGYT
TRBV10-3 AISESPTGTKNIQY
TRBV7-9 ASSPPGLSFYEQY
TRBV29-1 SVVSLAGGYNEQF
TRBV19 ASSIGQGDEQY
TRBV6-1 ASSRGSAEQY
TRBV19 ASSIRGATEAF
TRBV2 ASRADVSSYEQY
TRBV5-6 ASSSGARGEQY
TRBV5-8 ASSPVGGNTDTQY
TRBV5-1 ASSTGTSGVAQY
TRBV18 ASSPQKGQETQY
TRBV5-5 ASSLAGTATNEKLF
TRBV19 ASSIIEGAGQPQH
TRBV6-5 ASSYGLFNEQF
TRBV6-5 ASREGNYGYT
TRBV6-6 ASSYRGVNTEAF
TRBV10-1 ASSDRLAEEAVSNTGELF
TRBV5-1 ASSLGGGAKRDTQY
TRBV30 AGATGSYNEQF
TRBV27 ASRPLLAGQETQY
TRBV4-1 ASSPRQGAGEAF